This T cell receptor beta chain stems from a study of blood T cells in healthy people across ages. There are 15 residues in the CDR3. From germline, CDR1 is MNHEY and CDR2 SMNVEV (reference sequence). Total RNA, at least 5 micrograms per sample, was extracted from PBMCs. A second PCR, run for about 6 to 11 cycles, used a sample-barcoded 5' primer plus a J-beta primer mix. At least 2.5 million CDR3-containing paired-end reads were obtained per sample. MiXCR, run by TCRdb on the 5' RACE reads, gives a single entry per CDR3 protein. The table lists around 1,100,000 distinct CDR3 sequences, around two fifths of them singletons, with around 13% in the top ten. Study findings and constraints: Older age coincided with a roughly linear decline in TCR beta diversity per million T cells. Donor CMV status was unknown, possibly confounding expanded clonotype changes.

With regard to this clonotype: Its antigen is not identified. The junction departs from germline at one end; a sequencing error may be responsible.

The sample was blood. The chain employs TRBV27 and TRBJ1-2; D might be TRBD1 (6 bases). This TCR derives from a man aged 18 to 35 in good health. This CDR3 reads CTSSPGQRTNYGYTF. As DNA, the CDR3 is TGTACCAGCAGTCCTGGACAGAGGACTAACTATGGCTACACCTTC.